This T cell receptor (beta chain) was recorded in a study of early T cells in non-severe SARS-CoV-2 infection. Whole-study context: Sequencing was performed on bulk RNA from unsorted whole blood, leaving chains unpaired. Study-wide findings and caveats: VDJdb matches were skewed toward anti-spike CD8 T cell responses.

The TCR library protocol was used to attach unique molecular identifiers. These identifiers were attached to individual cDNA molecules. Via MiXCR, TCRdb re-called the 5' RACE reads, giving one row per CDR3 protein. This table holds almost 85,000 distinct CDR3 sequences, around 10% found once. The germline V gene has CDR1 ENHRY and CDR2 SYGVKD. This CDR3 is built from 12 residues. Trimming cost V 7 bases and J 8 bases, with 12 bases left between them. In this sample, this clonotype turned up many times. Its specificity is not known. The sequence was collected from an adult who was a healthcare worker with PCR-confirmed SARS-CoV-2 infection or an uninfected control (not recorded which). The chain combines TRBV10-3 with TRBJ1-3, with unresolved D. Material for sequencing was whole blood. In DNA, the CDR3 is TGTGCCATCACCGGCGCTTCGGACACCATATATTTT. Its protein is CAITGASDTIYF.